This entry describes one T cell receptor (beta chain). These data are taken from a study of cytomegalovirus exposure and HLA in healthy donors. Study in general: The same platform as the roughly 630 first-cohort repertoires was used for the 100 to 150 validation repertoires, a later analysis reported.

The donors were members of the approximately 120-subject validation cohort (separate from the approximately 670-subject first cohort). Here immunoSEQ multiplex PCR was the method, and the copy in TCRdb shows in-frame clones only, minus some. The sample shows roughly 300,000 clones, 86% of them seen only once. This sequence was found in a woman aged 18 to 35 in good health and CMV-seronegative. The sequenced material came from PBMCs.

The CDR3 region has the DNA TGTGCCAGCAGCGTATCTCAGGGGGCTGGACAGCCCCAGCATTTT. Translation: CASSVSQGAGQPQHF. V is TRBV9 and J is TRBJ1-5, with 8 positions matching TRBD1. The CDR3 spans 15 residues. Germline-derived CDR1 and CDR2 are SGDLS and YYNGEE. The V segment lost 1 base and the J segment 7 bases; nucleotides outside the gene matches: 7.